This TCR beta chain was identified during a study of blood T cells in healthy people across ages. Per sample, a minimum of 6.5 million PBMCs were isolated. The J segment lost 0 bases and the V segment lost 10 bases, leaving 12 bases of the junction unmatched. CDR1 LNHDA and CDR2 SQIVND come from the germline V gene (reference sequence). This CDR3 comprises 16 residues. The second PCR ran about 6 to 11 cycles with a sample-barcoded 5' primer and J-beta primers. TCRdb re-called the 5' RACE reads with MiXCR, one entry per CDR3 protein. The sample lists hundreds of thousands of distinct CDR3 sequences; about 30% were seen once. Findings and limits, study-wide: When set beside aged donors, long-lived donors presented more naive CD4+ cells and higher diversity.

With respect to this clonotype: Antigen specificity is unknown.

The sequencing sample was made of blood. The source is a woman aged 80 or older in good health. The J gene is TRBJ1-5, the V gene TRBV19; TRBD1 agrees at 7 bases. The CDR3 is CATSPRAGGSNQPQHF. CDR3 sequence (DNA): TGTGCCACCTCCCCTCGGGCAGGGGGTAGCAATCAGCCCCAGCATTTT.